These 17 T cell receptor beta chains came from one sample sequenced in a study of T cell changes during pregnancy in multiple sclerosis (dated by TCRdb to between 2018 and 2021). The library was generated by the immunoSEQ multiplex PCR assay. The table was pulled from immuneACCESS by TCRdb, which kept in-frame rearrangements only. Such tables lose some clones; where checked, under half of the loss comes from unresolved V genes, and the rest has no known cause. In all, the sample holds more than 65,000 clones, and approximately 87% of those were seen once. The top ten clonotypes cover approximately 9.5% of the sample. The sample was peripheral blood, taken after pregnancy. These receptors originate from a female donor in good health, enrolled as a control in a pregnancy study.

This clone was found a few times. The chain carries TRBV27 and TRBJ1-6; TRBD1 might be the D (5 bases). Per the germline V gene, CDR1 is MNHEY and CDR2 is SMNVEV (reference sequence). V was trimmed by 5 bases and J by 0 bases, leaving 11 bases between them. The CDR3 loop spans 16 amino acids. As DNA, the CDR3 is TGTGCCAGCAGTCCGACAGCGAGCTCCTATAATTCACCCCTCCACTTT. Encoded protein: CASSPTASSYNSPLHF.

The V gene is TRBV9, the J gene TRBJ1-1, with 12 positions matching TRBD1. The junction had 12 bases not matched to a gene; V was cut back by 0 bases and J by 3 bases. Germline V lookup: CDR1 SGDLS, CDR2 YYNGEE. The CDR3 has 19 amino acids. Written as DNA, the CDR3 is TGTGCCAGCAGCGTAGGAAGAGGGGGGACAGGGGGCCCTTACACTGAAGCTTTCTTT. Translating gives CASSVGRGGTGGPYTEAFF.

The chain recombines TRBV11-2 with TRBJ1-2, with D maybe TRBD1 (5 bases). Trimming removed 6 bases from V and 4 bases from J, with 9 bases in between. CDR1 SGHAT and CDR2 FQNNGV come from the germline V gene. This CDR3 has 12 amino acids. CDR3 sequence (DNA): TGTGCCAGCAGTCCAACAGGCTATGGCTACACCTTC. It is translated as CASSPTGYGYTF.

The rearrangement joins TRBV11-2 to TRBJ2-3; 9 bases align to TRBD1. Germline V lookup: CDR1 SGHAT, CDR2 FQNNGV. V was pared by 4 bases and J by 3 bases, with 11 bases of the junction left unmatched. The CDR3 is made up of 17 amino acids. The CDR3 here is CASSSKPGTGRTDTQYF. Written as DNA, the CDR3 is TGTGCCAGCAGCTCCAAACCCGGGACAGGGAGAACAGATACGCAGTATTTT. The full variable domain, rest sourced from reference TRBV11-2 and TRBJ2-3, is EAGVAQSPRYKIIEKRQSVAFWCNPISGHATLYWYQQILGQGPKLLIQFQNNGVVDDSQLPKDRFSAERLKGVDSTLKIQPAKLEDSAVYLCASSSKPGTGRTDTQYFGPGTRLTVL.

The chain couples TRBV9 to TRBJ1-2; 7 positions match TRBD1. With 0 bases clipped from V and 4 bases from J, the junction kept 9 bases outside the gene matches. Germline loops: CDR1 SGDLS, CDR2 YYNGEE. This CDR3 has 16 residues. The CDR3 coding sequence is TGTGCCAGCAGCGTAGGAGGGGGCAGGGAAACCTATGGCTACACCTTC. Translation: CASSVGGGRETYGYTF.

This chain links TRBV7-9 with TRBJ2-7; 7 bases are shared with TRBD2. The CDR3 contains 14 residues. The V and J ends lost 1 base and 2 bases, in that order; junction bases with no gene match: 2. The germline gives CDR1 SEHNR, CDR2 FQNEAQ (reference sequence). Here the CDR3 reads CASSLGDYTYEQYF. CDR3 bases: TGTGCCAGCAGCTTAGGGGACTATACCTACGAGCAGTACTTC.

This chain connects TRBV6-1 to TRBJ1-2; 7 bases match TRBD1. The V gene's germline CDR1 is MNHNS and CDR2 SASEGT. This CDR3 has 14 amino acids. V shed 6 bases, J shed 4 bases, and the junction held 8 bases outside the gene matches. The CDR3 here is CASSGDRASYGYTF. CDR3 DNA sequence: TGTGCCAGCAGCGGAGACAGGGCGAGCTATGGCTACACCTTC.

The chain uses TRBV10-1 and TRBJ2-3; D perhaps matches TRBD1 (6 bases). Per the germline V gene, CDR1 is WNHNN and CDR2 is SYGVQD (reference sequence). The germline V and J ends were trimmed by 10 bases and 5 bases, with 19 bases remaining between them. The CDR3 is made up of 14 amino acids. CDR3 in DNA: TGCGCCACCAATCCCCGTCTAGGGGGAGATACGCAGTATTTT. Protein: CATNPRLGGDTQYF.

V gene TRBV6-5 combines with J gene TRBJ1-2; weak D call: TRBD1 (5 bases). CDR1 is MNHEY and CDR2 is SVGAGI in the germline V gene. V dropped 8 bases and J dropped 6 bases, with 13 bases sitting between them. The CDR3 extends over 12 amino acids. In DNA, the CDR3 is TGTGCCAGCCGGTTCGGGGGGAATGGCTACACCTTC. This gives the protein CASRFGGNGYTF.

This chain links TRBV28 with TRBJ2-5, with D unclear. The germline gives CDR1 MDHEN, CDR2 SYDVKM. CDR3 size: 11 residues. The V end lost 4 bases, the J end lost 9 bases, and 9 bases lay between the germline ends. The CDR3, as DNA: TGTGCCAGCAGTTCGACATTCGCCCAGTACTTC. It yields the protein CASSSTFAQYF.

This clone was found once. The rearrangement links TRBV5-1 to TRBJ1-3, with D perhaps matching TRBD1 (6 bases). Germline V gene lookup returns CDR1 SGHRS and CDR2 YFSETQ. This CDR3 region has 15 residues. V dropped 0 bases and J dropped 2 bases, with 9 bases sitting between them. The CDR3 DNA reads as TGCGCCAGCAGCTTGGAGGGACACCCTGGAAACACCATATATTTT. The encoded protein is CASSLEGHPGNTIYF.

J is TRBJ2-7 and V is TRBV5-4, with 9 bases matching TRBD2. V dropped 4 bases and J dropped 2; count of bases not matched to a gene: 13. CDR3 length: 17 residues. The germline gives CDR1 SGHNT, CDR2 YYREEE (reference sequence). For the CDR3, the DNA is TGTGCCAGCAGCGCGACACTTCCAGGCGGGGGGGCCTACGAGCAGTACTTC. Translating it yields CASSATLPGGGAYEQYF.

With respect to this clone: Germline is not matched at one junction end, which may reflect a read error. The rearrangement links TRBV20-1 to TRBJ2-7, with a weak D call TRBD1 (6 bases). This CDR3 is 11 amino acids long. Per germline, CDR1 DFQATT and CDR2 SNEGSKA (reference sequence). The CDR3 reads CSARDLGHQEF. The CDR3 nucleotides read TGCAGTGCTAGAGACCTGGGACATCAAGAGTTC.

The chain joins TRBV2 to TRBJ2-1; 9 positions agree with TRBD2. V trimming: 0 bases; J trimming: 8 bases; junction bases outside the gene matches: 20. CDR3 size: 20 residues. From germline, CDR1 is SNHLY and CDR2 FYNNEI. This CDR3 reads CASSEARSRASGALGDEQFF. The CDR3 coding sequence is TGTGCCAGCAGTGAAGCACGGAGTCGGGCTAGCGGGGCCCTGGGGGATGAGCAGTTCTTC.

The chain uses TRBV27 and TRBJ1-5; no firm D call. Germline-derived CDR1 and CDR2 are MNHEY and SMNVEV (reference sequence). Trimming cost V 4 bases and J 3 bases, with 13 bases left between them. CDR3 size: 15 residues. CDR3 DNA sequence: TGTGCCAGCAGTTATACCGGGATTCTCAATCAGCCCCAGCATTTT. Protein: CASSYTGILNQPQHF.

V is TRBV5-1 and J is TRBJ1-2, with D hard to call. Trimming cost V 5 bases and J 3 bases, with 14 bases left between them. The CDR3 is 14 amino acids. Looked up from germline, CDR1 is SGHRS and CDR2 is YFSETQ. The DNA for the CDR3 is TGCGCCAGCAGGAAAGATCCGGGAGACTATGGCTACACCTTC. Translated, it gives CASRKDPGDYGYTF.

The chain joins TRBV12-5 to TRBJ2-7; TRBD1 might be the D (5 bases). The length of the CDR3 is 14 residues. CDR1 LGHNT and CDR2 FRNRAP come from the germline V gene. V gave up 6 bases and J gave up 0 bases, with 12 bases separating them. The DNA for the CDR3 is TGTGCTAGTGGCCCAGACAGTCCCTCCTACGAGCAGTACTTC. As protein: CASGPDSPSYEQYF.